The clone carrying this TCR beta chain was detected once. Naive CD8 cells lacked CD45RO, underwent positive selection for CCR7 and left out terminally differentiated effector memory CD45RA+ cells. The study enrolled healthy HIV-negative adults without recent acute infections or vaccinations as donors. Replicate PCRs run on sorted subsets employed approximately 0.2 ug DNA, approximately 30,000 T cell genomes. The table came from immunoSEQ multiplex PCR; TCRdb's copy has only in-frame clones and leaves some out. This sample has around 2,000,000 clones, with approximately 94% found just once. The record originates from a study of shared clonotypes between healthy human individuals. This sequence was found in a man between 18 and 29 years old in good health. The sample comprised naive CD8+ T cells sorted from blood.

The CDR3 sequence is CASSLGLAGEQYF. CDR3 DNA: TGTGCCAGCAGTCTCGGATTAGCGGGCGAGCAGTACTTC. The chain uses TRBV6-6 and TRBJ2-7; TRBD2 agrees at 7 bases. J gave up 6 bases and V 5 bases, and 7 bases lay outside the gene matches. Germline values: CDR1 MNHNY, CDR2 SVGAGI (reference sequence). The CDR3 covers 13 residues.